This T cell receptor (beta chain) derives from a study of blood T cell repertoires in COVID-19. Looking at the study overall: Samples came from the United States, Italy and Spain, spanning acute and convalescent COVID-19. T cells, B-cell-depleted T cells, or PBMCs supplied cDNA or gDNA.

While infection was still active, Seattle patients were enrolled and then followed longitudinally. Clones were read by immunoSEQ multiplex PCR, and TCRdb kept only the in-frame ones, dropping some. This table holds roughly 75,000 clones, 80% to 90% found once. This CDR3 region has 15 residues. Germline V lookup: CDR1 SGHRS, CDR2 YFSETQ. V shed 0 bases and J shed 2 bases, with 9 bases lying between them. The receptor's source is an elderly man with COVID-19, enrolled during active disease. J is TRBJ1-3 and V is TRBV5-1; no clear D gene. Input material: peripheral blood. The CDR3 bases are TGCGCCAGCAGCTTGGAGGCGGGAACTGGAAACACCATATATTTT. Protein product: CASSLEAGTGNTIYF.